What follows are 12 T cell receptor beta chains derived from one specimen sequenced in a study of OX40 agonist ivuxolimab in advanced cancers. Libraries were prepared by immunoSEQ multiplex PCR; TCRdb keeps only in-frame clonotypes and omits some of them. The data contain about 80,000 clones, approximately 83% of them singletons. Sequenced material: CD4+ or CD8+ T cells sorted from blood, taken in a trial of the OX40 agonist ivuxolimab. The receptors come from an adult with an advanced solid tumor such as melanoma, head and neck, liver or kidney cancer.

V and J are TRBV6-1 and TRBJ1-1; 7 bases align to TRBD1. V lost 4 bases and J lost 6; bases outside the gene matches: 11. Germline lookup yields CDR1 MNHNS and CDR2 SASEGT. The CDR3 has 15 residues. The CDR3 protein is CASSGHDRARAEAFF. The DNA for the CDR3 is TGTGCCAGCAGTGGACATGACAGGGCTAGAGCTGAAGCTTTCTTT.

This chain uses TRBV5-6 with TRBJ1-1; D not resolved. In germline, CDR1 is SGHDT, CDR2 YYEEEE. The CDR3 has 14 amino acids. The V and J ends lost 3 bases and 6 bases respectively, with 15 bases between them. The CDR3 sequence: CASSYRVVKAEAFF. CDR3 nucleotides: TGTGCCAGCAGCTATAGGGTTGTGAAAGCTGAAGCTTTCTTT.

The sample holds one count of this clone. CDR3 loop: CASTHGGGELFF. The CDR3 bases are TGTGCCAGCACCCACGGGGGCGGGGAGCTGTTTTTT. The rearrangement joins TRBV6-5 to TRBJ2-2; the D gene is possibly TRBD2 (6 bases). The CDR3 totals 12 residues. The ends were cut back, 7 bases at V and 7 bases at J, with 10 bases in the middle. Looked up from germline, CDR1 is MNHEY and CDR2 is SVGAGI.

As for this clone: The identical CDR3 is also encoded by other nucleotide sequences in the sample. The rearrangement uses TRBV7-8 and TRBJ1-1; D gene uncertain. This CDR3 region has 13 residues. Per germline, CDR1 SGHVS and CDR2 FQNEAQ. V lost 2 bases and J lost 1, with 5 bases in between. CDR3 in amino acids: CASSLQENTEAFF. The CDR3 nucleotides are TGTGCCAGCAGCTTACAGGAGAACACTGAAGCTTTCTTT.

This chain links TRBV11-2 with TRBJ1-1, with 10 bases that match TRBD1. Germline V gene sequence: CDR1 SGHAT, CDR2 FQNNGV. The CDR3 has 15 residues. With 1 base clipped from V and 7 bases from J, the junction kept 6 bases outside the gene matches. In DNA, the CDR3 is TGTGCCAGCAGCTTAGCCCGGACAGGGGGAGTTGAAGCTTTCTTT. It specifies CASSLARTGGVEAFF.

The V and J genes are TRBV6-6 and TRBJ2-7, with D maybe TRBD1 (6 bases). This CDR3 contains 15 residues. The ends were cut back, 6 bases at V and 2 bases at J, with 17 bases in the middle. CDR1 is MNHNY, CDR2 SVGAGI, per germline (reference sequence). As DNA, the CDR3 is TGTGCCAGCAGCGTACAGGGACAAGCCACCTACGAGCAGTACTTC. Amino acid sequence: CASSVQGQATYEQYF.

The CDR3 DNA sequence: TGTGCCAGCAGCTTAAACAGCTACGAGCAGTACTTC. Protein product: CASSLNSYEQYF. The J gene is TRBJ2-7, the V gene TRBV11-2; D not certain. Trimming removed 2 bases at V and 3 bases at J, with 5 bases between. The germline CDR1 and CDR2 sequences are SGHAT and FQNNGV. The CDR3 is 12 amino acids. Based on the CDR3 plus reference TRBV11-2 and TRBJ2-7, the full variable domain is EAGVAQSPRYKIIEKRQSVAFWCNPISGHATLYWYQQILGQGPKLLIQFQNNGVVDDSQLPKDRFSAERLKGVDSTLKIQPAKLEDSAVYLCASSLNSYEQYFGPGTRLTVT.

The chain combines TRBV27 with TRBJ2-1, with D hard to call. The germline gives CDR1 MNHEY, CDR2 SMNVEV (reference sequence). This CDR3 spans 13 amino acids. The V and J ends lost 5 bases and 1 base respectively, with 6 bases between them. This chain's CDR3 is CASSPTSYNEQFF. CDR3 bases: TGTGCCAGCAGTCCCACTTCCTACAATGAGCAGTTCTTC.

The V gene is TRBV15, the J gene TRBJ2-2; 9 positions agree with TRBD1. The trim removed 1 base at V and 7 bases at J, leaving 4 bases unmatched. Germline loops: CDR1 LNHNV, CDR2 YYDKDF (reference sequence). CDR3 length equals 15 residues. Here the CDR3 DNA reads TGTGCCACCAGCAGAGGTTGGGACAGGGACGGGGAGCTGTTTTTT. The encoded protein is CATSRGWDRDGELFF. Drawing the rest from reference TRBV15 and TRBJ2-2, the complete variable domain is DAMVIQNPRYQVTQFGKPVTLSCSQTLNHNVMYWYQQKSSQAPKLLFHYYDKDFNNEADTPDNFQSRRPNTSFCFLDIRSPGLGDTAMYLCATSRGWDRDGELFFGEGSRLTVL.

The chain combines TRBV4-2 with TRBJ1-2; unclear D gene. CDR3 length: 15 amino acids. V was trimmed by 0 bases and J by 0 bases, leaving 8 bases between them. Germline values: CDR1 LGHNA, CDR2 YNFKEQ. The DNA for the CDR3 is TGTGCCAGCAGCCAAGATGGGCAGGCTAACTATGGCTACACCTTC. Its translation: CASSQDGQANYGYTF.

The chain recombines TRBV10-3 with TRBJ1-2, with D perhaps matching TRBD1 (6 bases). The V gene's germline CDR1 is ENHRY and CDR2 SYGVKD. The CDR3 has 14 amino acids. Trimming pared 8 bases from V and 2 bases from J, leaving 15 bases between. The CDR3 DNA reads TGTGCCATCGGTAGGGGGGAGAGCAACTATGGCTACACCTTC. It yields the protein CAIGRGESNYGYTF.

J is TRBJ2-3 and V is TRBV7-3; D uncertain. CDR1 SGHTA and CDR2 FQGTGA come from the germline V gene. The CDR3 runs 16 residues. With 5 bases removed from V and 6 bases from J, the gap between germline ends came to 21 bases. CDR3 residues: CASSNSPFYPDDTQYF. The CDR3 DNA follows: TGTGCCAGCAGCAACAGCCCCTTTTACCCCGACGATACGCAGTATTTT.